This T cell receptor beta chain was profiled in a study of beta chain features in type 1 diabetes. The study's findings and limits: Shorter templates may be favored by PCR, equally so in patients and controls. Among patients, naive, central memory and Treg TCRB repertoires appeared more similar than among healthy donors.

In regard to this clone: Its target is not known. The same CDR3 arises from other DNA sequences in this sample as well.

CDR1 SQVTM and CDR2 ANQGSEA come from the germline V gene. V lost 4 bases to trimming and J lost 4 bases, with 7 bases between them. The CDR3 is made up of 11 amino acids. Expressed TCRB transcripts were sequenced, since all the RNA that had been isolated was reverse transcribed. Using immunoSEQ multiplex PCR, the repertoire was profiled, and TCRdb retains in-frame clones only, with some absent. The table lists 450,000 to 550,000 clones, about 29% of them singletons. It was via CD45RO/CCR7/CD25/CD127/CD95/CD27 that CD4+ naive, central memory, regulatory and stem cell-like memory cells were sorted. Purity exceeded 98% in all sorted populations.

The chain is built from TRBV29-1 and TRBJ2-5, with D unresolved. The clonotype was recovered from a man aged 18 to 35 in good health. Sequences were obtained from naive CD4+ T cells from blood. The CDR3 bases are TGCAGCGTTGCACCAGGAGAGACCCAGTACTTC. It yields the protein CSVAPGETQYF.